This T cell receptor (beta chain) is from a study of radiation and T cells in renal cell carcinoma. The CDR3 spans 14 residues. Germline loops: CDR1 SGDLS, CDR2 YYNGEE. V was clipped by 4 bases and J by 6 bases, with 14 bases between them. Produced via immunoSEQ multiplex PCR; TCRdb's table is partial and in-frame only. The data show approximately 170,000 clones, about 88% seen once. Comment on this clone: Its antigen is as yet unknown.

Sample time point: blood 4 weeks post-SBRT, at nephrectomy. Treatment in this sample: 15 Gy SBRT to primary tumor, nephrectomy 4 weeks later. Nephrectomy followed 15 Gy stereotactic body radiation by 4 weeks. The tumor was a clear cell renal cell carcinoma. Study-wide results and caveats: Without pretreatment biopsies, baseline tumor clonotype presence was undetermined. In blood, top tumor clones expanded by 2 weeks, shrinking by 4.

The clonotype originates from a woman aged 45-60 years with renal cell carcinoma. The sequenced sample was blood, obtained from a patient whose treatment included radiotherapy and nephrectomy. The chain has TRBV9 and TRBJ2-1, with D unclear. CDR3 nucleotides: TGTGCCAGCAGCCCCTCCCACAGCCGCAATGAGCAGTTCTTC. It encodes CASSPSHSRNEQFF.